This T cell receptor (beta chain) was recovered during a study of control samples from healthy donors and cancer patients. The protocol was immunoSEQ multiplex PCR, while the TCRdb copy is restricted to in-frame clones and leaves out a portion. Of roughly 68,000 clones listed, 83% are singletons. Material: blood. The sequence derives from a man aged 55 to 70 in good health.

The CDR3 DNA follows: TGTGCCAGCAGTTCCCGGGACAGGGGTAGCAATCAGCCCCAGCATTTT. It codes for CASSSRDRGSNQPQHF. The chain carries TRBV27 and TRBJ1-5; 10 bases line up with TRBD1. V shed 4 bases, J shed 0 bases, and the junction held 3 bases outside the gene matches. The CDR3 loop spans 16 amino acids. Per the germline V gene, CDR1 is MNHEY and CDR2 is SMNVEV (reference sequence).